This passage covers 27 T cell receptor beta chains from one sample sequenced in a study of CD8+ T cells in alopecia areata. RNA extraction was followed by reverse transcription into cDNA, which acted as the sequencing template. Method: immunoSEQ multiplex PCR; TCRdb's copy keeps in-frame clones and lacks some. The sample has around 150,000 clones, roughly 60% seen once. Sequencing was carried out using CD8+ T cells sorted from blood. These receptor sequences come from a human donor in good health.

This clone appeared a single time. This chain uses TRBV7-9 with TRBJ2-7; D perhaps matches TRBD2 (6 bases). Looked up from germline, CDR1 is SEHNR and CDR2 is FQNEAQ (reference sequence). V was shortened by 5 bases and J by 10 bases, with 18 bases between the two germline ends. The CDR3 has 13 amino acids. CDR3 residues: CASSTKPTGVQYF. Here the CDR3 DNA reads TGTGCCAGCAGCACCAAACCTACGGGGGTCCAGTACTTC.

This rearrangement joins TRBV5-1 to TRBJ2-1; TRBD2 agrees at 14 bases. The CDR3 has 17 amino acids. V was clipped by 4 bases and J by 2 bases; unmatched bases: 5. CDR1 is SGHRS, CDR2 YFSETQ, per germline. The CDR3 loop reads CASSVGLAGVTYNEQFF. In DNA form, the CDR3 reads TGCGCCAGCAGCGTGGGACTAGCGGGAGTGACCTACAATGAGCAGTTCTTC.

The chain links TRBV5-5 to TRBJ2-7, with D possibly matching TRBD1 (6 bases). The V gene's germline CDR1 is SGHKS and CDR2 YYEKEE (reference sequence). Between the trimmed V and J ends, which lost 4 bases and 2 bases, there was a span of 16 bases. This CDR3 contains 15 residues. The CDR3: CASSPGTPIPYEQYF. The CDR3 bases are TGTGCCAGCAGCCCCGGGACACCGATACCCTACGAGCAGTACTTC.

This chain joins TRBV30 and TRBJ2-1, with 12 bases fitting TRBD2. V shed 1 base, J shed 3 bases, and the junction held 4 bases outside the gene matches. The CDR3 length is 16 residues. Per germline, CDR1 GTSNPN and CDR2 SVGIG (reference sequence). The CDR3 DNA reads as TGTGCCTGGAGTGGGGAGACTAGCGGGAGCTACAATGAGCAGTTCTTC. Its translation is CAWSGETSGSYNEQFF.

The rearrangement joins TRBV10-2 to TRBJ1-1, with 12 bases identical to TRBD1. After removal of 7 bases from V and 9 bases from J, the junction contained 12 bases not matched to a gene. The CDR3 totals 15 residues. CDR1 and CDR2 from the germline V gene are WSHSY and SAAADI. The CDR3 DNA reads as TGCGCCAGCATCCCCCGGGAGGGACAGGGGGCTAAAGCTTTCTTT. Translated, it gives CASIPREGQGAKAFF.

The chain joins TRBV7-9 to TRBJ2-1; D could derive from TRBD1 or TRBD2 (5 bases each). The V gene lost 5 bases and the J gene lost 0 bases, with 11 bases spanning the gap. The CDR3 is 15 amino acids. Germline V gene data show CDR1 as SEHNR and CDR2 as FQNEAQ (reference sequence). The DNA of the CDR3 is TGTGCCAGCAGCCGGGGCTATAGCTCCTACAATGAGCAGTTCTTC. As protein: CASSRGYSSYNEQFF.

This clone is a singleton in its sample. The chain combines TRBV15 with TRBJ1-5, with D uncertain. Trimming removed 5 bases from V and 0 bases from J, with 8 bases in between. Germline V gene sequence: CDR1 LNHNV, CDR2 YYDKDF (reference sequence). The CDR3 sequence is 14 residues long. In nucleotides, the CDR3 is TGTGCCACCAGCGTCCGGTATAGCAATCAGCCCCAGCATTTT. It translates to CATSVRYSNQPQHF.

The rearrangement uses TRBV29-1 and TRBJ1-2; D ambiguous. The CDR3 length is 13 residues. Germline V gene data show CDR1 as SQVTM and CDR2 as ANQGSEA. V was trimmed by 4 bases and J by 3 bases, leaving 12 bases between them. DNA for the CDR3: TGCAGCGTTGGGGCAGCTTCCCACTATGGCTACACCTTC. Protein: CSVGAASHYGYTF. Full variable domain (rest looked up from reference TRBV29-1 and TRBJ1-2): SAVISQKPSRDICQRGTSLTIQCQVDSQVTMMFWYRQQPGQSLTLIATANQGSEATYESGFVIDKFPISRPNLTFSTLTVSNMSPEDSSIYLCSVGAASHYGYTFGSGTRLTVV.

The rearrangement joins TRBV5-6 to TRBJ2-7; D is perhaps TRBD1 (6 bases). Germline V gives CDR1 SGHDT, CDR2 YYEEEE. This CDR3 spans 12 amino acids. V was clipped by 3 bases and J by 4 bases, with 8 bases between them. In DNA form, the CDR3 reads TGTGCCAGCAGCTCGGACAGATACGAGCAGTACTTC. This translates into CASSSDRYEQYF.

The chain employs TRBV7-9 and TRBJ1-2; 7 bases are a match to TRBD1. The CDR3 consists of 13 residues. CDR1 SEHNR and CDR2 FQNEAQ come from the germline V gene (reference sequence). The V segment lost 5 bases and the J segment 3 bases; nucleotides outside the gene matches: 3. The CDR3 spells CASSPGGDYGYTF. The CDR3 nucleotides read TGTGCCAGCAGCCCAGGGGGGGACTATGGCTACACCTTC.

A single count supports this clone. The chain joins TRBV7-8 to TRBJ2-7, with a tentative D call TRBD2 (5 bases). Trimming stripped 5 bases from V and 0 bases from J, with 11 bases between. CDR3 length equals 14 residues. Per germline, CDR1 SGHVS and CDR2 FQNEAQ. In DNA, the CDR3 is TGTGCCAGCAGCGGAGGTGGTGCCTCCTACGAGCAGTACTTC. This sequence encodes CASSGGGASYEQYF.

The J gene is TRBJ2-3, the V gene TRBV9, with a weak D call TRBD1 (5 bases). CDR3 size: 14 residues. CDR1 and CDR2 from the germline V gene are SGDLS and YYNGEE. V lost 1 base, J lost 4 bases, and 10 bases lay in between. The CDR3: CASSVSRVADTQYF. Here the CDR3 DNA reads TGTGCCAGCAGCGTATCCAGGGTGGCAGATACGCAGTATTTT.

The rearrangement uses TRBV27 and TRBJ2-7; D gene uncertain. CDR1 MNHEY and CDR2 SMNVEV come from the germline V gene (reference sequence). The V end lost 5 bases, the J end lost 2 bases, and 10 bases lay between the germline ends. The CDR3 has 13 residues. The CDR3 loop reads CASSTGQTYEQYF. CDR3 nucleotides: TGTGCCAGCAGTACGGGTCAGACCTACGAGCAGTACTTC.

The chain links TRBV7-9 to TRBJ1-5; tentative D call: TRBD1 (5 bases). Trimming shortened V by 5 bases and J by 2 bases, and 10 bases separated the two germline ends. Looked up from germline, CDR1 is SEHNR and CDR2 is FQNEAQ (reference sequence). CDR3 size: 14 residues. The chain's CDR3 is CASSPEGGNQPQHF. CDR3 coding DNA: TGTGCCAGCAGCCCAGAAGGGGGCAATCAGCCCCAGCATTTT.

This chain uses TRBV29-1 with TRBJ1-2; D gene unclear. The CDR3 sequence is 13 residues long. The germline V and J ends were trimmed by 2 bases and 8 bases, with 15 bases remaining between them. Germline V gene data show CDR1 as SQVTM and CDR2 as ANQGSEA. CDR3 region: CSVEIRLPRGYTF. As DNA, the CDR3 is TGCAGCGTTGAAATCAGGCTCCCTCGGGGCTACACCTTC.

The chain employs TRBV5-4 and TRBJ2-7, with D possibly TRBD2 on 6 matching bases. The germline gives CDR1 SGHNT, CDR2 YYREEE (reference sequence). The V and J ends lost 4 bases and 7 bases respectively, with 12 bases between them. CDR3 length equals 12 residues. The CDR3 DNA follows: TGTGCCAGCAGCGGGACGGCGGGAGAGCAGTACTTC. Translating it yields CASSGTAGEQYF.

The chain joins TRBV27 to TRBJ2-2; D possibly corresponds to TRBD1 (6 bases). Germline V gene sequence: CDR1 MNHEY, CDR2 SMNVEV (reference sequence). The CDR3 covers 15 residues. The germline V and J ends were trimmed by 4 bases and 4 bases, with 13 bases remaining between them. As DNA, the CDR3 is TGTGCCAGCAGTTCCTTAGGGGGAATCACCGGGGAGCTGTTTTTT. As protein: CASSSLGGITGELFF.

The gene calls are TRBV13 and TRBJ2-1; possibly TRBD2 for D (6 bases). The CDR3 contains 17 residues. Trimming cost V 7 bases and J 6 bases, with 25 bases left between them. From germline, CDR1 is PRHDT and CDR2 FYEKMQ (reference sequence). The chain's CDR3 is CASTLGTLEVYGNEQFF. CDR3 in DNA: TGTGCCAGCACCCTCGGGACTTTGGAGGTTTACGGCAATGAGCAGTTCTTC.

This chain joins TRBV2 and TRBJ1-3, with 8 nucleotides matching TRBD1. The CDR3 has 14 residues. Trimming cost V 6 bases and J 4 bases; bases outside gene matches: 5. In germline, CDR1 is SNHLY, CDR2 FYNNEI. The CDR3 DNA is TGTGCCAGCAGACCGACAGGGGCCGGAAACACCATATATTTT. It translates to CASRPTGAGNTIYF.

As DNA, the CDR3 is TGCAGTGCTCCGTGGGGGCCTTCAGCTTTCTTT. It encodes CSAPWGPSAFF. This chain joins TRBV20-1 and TRBJ1-1, with TRBD1 as a possible D gene (6 bases). Looked up from germline, CDR1 is DFQATT and CDR2 is SNEGSKA (reference sequence). Trimming stripped 5 bases from V and 10 bases from J, with 14 bases between. The CDR3 spans 11 residues.

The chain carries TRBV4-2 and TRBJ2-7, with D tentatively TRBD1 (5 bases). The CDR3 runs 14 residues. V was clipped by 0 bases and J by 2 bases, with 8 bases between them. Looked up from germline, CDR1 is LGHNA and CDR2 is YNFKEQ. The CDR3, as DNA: TGTGCCAGCAGCCAAGAAGCAGGGACCTACGAGCAGTACTTC. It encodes CASSQEAGTYEQYF.

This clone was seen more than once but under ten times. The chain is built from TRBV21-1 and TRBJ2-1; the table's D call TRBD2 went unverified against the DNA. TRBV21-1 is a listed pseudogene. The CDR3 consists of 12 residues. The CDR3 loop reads CASSKTGEGRFF. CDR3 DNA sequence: TGTGCCAGCAGCAAAACGGGGGAGGGCAGGTTCTTC.

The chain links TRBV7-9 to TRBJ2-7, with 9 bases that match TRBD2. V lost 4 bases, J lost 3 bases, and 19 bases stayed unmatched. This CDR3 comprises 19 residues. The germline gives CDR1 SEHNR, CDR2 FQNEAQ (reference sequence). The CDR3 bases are TGTGCCAGCAGCTCTGAAAAAATGGGGGCTAGCGGGAACCTCTACGAGCAGTACTTC. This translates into CASSSEKMGASGNLYEQYF.

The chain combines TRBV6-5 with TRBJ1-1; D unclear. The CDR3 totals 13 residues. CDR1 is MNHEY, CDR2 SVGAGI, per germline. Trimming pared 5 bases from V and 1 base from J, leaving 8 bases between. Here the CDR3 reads CASSGTPNTEAFF. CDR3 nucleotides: TGTGCCAGCAGTGGAACCCCGAACACTGAAGCTTTCTTT.

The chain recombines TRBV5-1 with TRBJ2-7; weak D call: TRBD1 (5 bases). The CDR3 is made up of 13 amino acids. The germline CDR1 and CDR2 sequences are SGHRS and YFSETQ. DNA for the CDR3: TGCGCTTCGGAAGGGGAAGACTCCTACGAGCAGTACTTC. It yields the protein CASEGEDSYEQYF.

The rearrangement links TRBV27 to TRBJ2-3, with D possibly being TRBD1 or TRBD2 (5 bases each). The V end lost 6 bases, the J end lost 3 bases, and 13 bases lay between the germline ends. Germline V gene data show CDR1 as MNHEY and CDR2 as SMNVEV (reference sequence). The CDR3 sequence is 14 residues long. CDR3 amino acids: CASRPGTGTDTQYF. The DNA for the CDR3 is TGTGCCAGCAGACCAGGGACGGGGACAGATACGCAGTATTTT.

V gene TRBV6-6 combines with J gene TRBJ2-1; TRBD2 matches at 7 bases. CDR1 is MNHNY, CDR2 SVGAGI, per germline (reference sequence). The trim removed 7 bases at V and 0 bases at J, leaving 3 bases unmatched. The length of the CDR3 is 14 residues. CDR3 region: CASNGGSSYNEQFF. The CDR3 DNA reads TGTGCCAGCAACGGGGGGAGCTCCTACAATGAGCAGTTCTTC.